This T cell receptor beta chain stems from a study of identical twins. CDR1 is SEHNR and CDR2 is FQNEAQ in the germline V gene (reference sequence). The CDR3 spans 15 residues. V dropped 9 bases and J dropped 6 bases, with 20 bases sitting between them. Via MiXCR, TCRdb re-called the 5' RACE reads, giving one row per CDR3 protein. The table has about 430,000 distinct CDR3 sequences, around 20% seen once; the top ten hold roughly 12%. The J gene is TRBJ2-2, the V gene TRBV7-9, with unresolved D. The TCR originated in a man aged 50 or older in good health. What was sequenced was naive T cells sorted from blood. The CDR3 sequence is CASQHLEWVAGELFF. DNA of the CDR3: TGTGCCAGTCAACACCTTGAATGGGTGGCCGGGGAGCTGTTTTTT.